This entry describes one T cell receptor beta chain. The antigen is not known. The data stem from a study of T cell responses to AZD1222 COVID-19 vaccine. V lost 5 bases to trimming and J lost 8 bases; unmatched junction nucleotides: 12. The CDR3 spans 16 residues. The germline CDR1 and CDR2 sequences are SGHVS and FNYEAQ. Sequenced by immunoSEQ multiplex PCR; TCRdb stores in-frame clones only, minus some. The data show 90,000 to 120,000 clones, approximately 90% seen once. Study-wide results and limits: Donors skewed white British and female; clonal diversity was possibly underestimated. The breadth and depth of Spike-specific TCRs increased once two AZD1222 doses had been given.

The gene calls are TRBV7-6 and TRBJ1-1; 12 nucleotides align to TRBD1. This receptor was obtained from an adult who received the AZD1222 COVID-19 vaccine. The sample here was peripheral blood, taken 28 days after the second AZD1222 dose. The CDR3, as DNA: TGTGCCAGCAGCCTATTTCCCGGGACAGGGGGCGAAGAAGCTTTCTTT. Translating gives CASSLFPGTGGEEAFF. The full variable domain, its missing parts supplied by reference TRBV7-6 and TRBJ1-1, is GAGVSQSPRYKVTKRGQDVALRCDPISGHVSLYWYRQALGQGPEFLTYFNYEAQQDKSGLPNDRFSAERPEGSISTLTIQRTEQRDSAMYRCASSLFPGTGGEEAFFGQGTRLTVV.